The source of this T cell receptor (beta chain) is a study of blood T cell repertoires in COVID-19. Study overall: The origin of the acute and convalescent COVID-19 samples was the United States, Italy and Spain. PBMCs, B-cell-depleted T cells, or T cells were the source of the cDNA or gDNA that made up the material.

CDR3 size: 13 residues. Germline V gene data show CDR1 as SQVTM and CDR2 as ANQGSEA. Trimming pared 4 bases from V and 8 bases from J, leaving 15 bases between. Authors' methods: Reference gene primer amplification gave estimated nucleated cell counts. TCRdb's copy holds only in-frame clones and misses some; the assay was immunoSEQ multiplex PCR. The DNA was the basis for D and trimming; V, J and clone size are from that table. The sample lists under 200,000 clones, approximately 91% occurring once. The TCR originated in a man aged 18 to 29 with acute or convalescent COVID-19. This chain links TRBV29-1 with TRBJ2-1; no clear D. Source material: peripheral blood. CDR3: CSVALGSVHEQFF. DNA of the CDR3: TGCAGCGTTGCCCTCGGAAGCGTCCATGAGCAGTTCTTC.